Below are 15 T cell receptor beta chains sequenced from a single sample in a study of CD8 T cells in Susac syndrome. Random hexamers were used to reverse transcribe an amount of roughly 0.45 to 1 ug RNA. One entry per CDR3 protein results from TCRdb running MiXCR on the immunoSEQ multiplex PCR reads. This sample has some 200,000 distinct CDR3 sequences, with 85% to 95% found just once. The sequenced sample consisted of CD8+ T cells from PBMCs. These receptors were collected from a human donor with Susac syndrome.

The chain recombines TRBV29-1 with TRBJ2-6, with TRBD1 matching over 9 bases. V shed 5 bases and J 2 bases; nucleotides not matched to a gene: 7. The CDR3 covers 16 residues. Germline CDR1 and CDR2: SQVTM and ANQGSEA. Here the CDR3 reads CSVRRQGVAGANVLTF. Written as DNA, the CDR3 is TGCAGCGTTCGGAGACAGGGGGTAGCTGGGGCCAACGTCCTGACTTTC.

V and J are TRBV5-1 and TRBJ1-1, with unresolved D. The CDR3 is 13 amino acids. Trimming left V 4 bases short and J 1 base short, with 8 bases between. Germline V gene lookup returns CDR1 SGHRS and CDR2 YFSETQ. This CDR3 reads CASSAAGNTEAFF. The CDR3 DNA is TGCGCCAGCAGCGCGGCAGGGAACACTGAAGCTTTCTTT.

A remark on this clonotype: The germline gene is not matched at one end of the junction; a read error may be the cause. The chain couples TRBV7-7 to TRBJ2-1; unclear D gene. Germline values: CDR1 SSHAT, CDR2 FNYEAQ (reference sequence). This CDR3 has 13 amino acids. The CDR3 DNA is TGTGCTAGCAGCTTAGGCCAGAACAATGAGCAGTTCTTC. The encoded protein is CASSLGQNNEQFF.

The chain combines TRBV28 with TRBJ2-5; 10 bases fit TRBD2. Germline V CDR1 and CDR2: MDHEN, SYDVKM. J gave up 5 bases and V 5 bases, and 11 bases lay outside the gene matches. The CDR3 is 16 residues long. Written as DNA, the CDR3 is TGTGCCAGCAGTAGGGACCTAGCGGGAGTTGGGGAGACCCAGTACTTC. This translates into CASSRDLAGVGETQYF. Supplemented by reference TRBV28 and TRBJ2-5, the full variable domain reads DVKVTQSSRYLVKRTGEKVFLECVQDMDHENMFWYRQDPGLGLRLIYFSYDVKMKEKGDIPEGYSVSREKKERFSLILESASTNQTSMYLCASSRDLAGVGETQYFGPGTRLLVL.

The chain uses TRBV29-1 and TRBJ2-7; tentative D call: TRBD1 (6 bases). There are 15 residues in the CDR3. Trimming stripped 1 base from V and 3 bases from J, with 16 bases between. CDR1 and CDR2 (germline): SQVTM, ANQGSEA. CDR3 in amino acids: CSVEVPGTNDYEQYF. CDR3 coding DNA: TGCAGCGTTGAAGTACCCGGGACAAACGACTACGAGCAGTACTTC.

The rearrangement uses TRBV12-5 and TRBJ1-1, with D uncertain. V shed 6 bases and J shed 7 bases, with 15 bases lying between them. Germline V gene data show CDR1 as LGHNT and CDR2 as FRNRAP. This CDR3 region has 13 residues. The DNA for the CDR3 is TGTGCTAGTGGCTCCACTACCCAGTTTGAAGCTTTCTTT. Translated, it gives CASGSTTQFEAFF. Full variable domain (remainder filled in from reference TRBV12-5 and TRBJ1-1): DARVTQTPRHKVTEMGQEVTMRCQPILGHNTVFWYRQTMMQGLELLAYFRNRAPLDDSGMPKDRFSAEMPDATLATLKIQPSEPRDSAVYFCASGSTTQFEAFFGQGTRLTVV.

This CDR3 reads CASSYSGTGGSKGYTF. CDR3 DNA sequence: TGTGCCAGCAGTTACTCCGGGACTGGGGGGAGTAAGGGCTACACCTTC. The chain carries TRBV6-5 and TRBJ1-2, with TRBD1 as a possible D gene (5 bases). Germline V CDR1 and CDR2: MNHEY, SVGAGI. The CDR3 totals 16 residues. V was trimmed by 0 bases and J by 8 bases, leaving 19 bases between them.

The chain couples TRBV2 to TRBJ2-7; D may be TRBD1 (6 bases). Germline-derived CDR1 and CDR2 are SNHLY and FYNNEI. The CDR3 is made up of 17 amino acids. V lost 4 bases to trimming and J lost 2 bases, with 21 bases between them. Here the CDR3 DNA reads TGTGCCAGCAGTGGGGGGAATACAGGGCGCCATCCCTACGAGCAGTACTTC. Translating it yields CASSGGNTGRHPYEQYF.

V is TRBV7-8 and J is TRBJ2-1, with TRBD2 matching over 7 bases. The CDR3 covers 17 residues. V was clipped by 1 base and J by 1 base; unmatched bases: 7. Germline values: CDR1 SGHVS, CDR2 FQNEAQ. The CDR3 nucleotides read TGTGCCAGCAGCTTAGGTTCTAGCGGCTATTCCTACAATGAGCAGTTCTTC. Translation gives CASSLGSSGYSYNEQFF. The entire variable domain, with the rest obtained from reference TRBV7-8 and TRBJ2-1, is as follows: GAGVSQSPRYKVAKRGQDVALRCDPISGHVSLFWYQQALGQGPEFLTYFQNEAQLDKSGLPSDRFFAERPEGSVSTLKIQRTQQEDSAVYLCASSLGSSGYSYNEQFFGPGTRLTVL.

This clonotype was observed once. This chain connects TRBV5-6 to TRBJ2-1; tentatively, D is TRBD2 (6 bases). CDR1 is SGHDT, CDR2 YYEEEE, per germline. V lost 5 bases and J lost 10, with 16 bases in between. The length of the CDR3 is 13 residues. CDR3 sequence (DNA): TGTGCCAGCAGTTTCGGAGGGAGAGGCGAGCAGTTCTTC. As protein: CASSFGGRGEQFF.

V gene TRBV13 combines with J gene TRBJ1-1; no definite D call. Germline-derived CDR1 and CDR2 are PRHDT and FYEKMQ (reference sequence). This CDR3 contains 17 residues. V lost 5 bases and J lost 0, with 19 bases in between. The CDR3: CASSATMIASMNTEAFF. The CDR3 DNA sequence: TGTGCCAGCAGCGCAACAATGATAGCCTCCATGAACACTGAAGCTTTCTTT.

V is TRBV5-6 and J is TRBJ2-7; no reliable D call. This CDR3 has 14 amino acids. Trimming cost V 1 base and J 3 bases, with 11 bases left between them. CDR1 and CDR2 from the germline V gene are SGHDT and YYEEEE. The CDR3 DNA is TGTGCCAGCAGCTTGTCTAACAGAAACTACGAGCAGTACTTC. It encodes CASSLSNRNYEQYF.

The V call is TRBV29-1, the J call TRBJ1-1; D ambiguous. Germline V gives CDR1 SQVTM, CDR2 ANQGSEA. V was clipped by 7 bases and J by 8 bases, with 14 bases between them. The CDR3 is 11 residues long. The CDR3 loop reads CSAMTGDEAFF. CDR3 coding DNA: TGCAGCGCCATGACCGGAGACGAAGCTTTCTTT.

J is TRBJ1-5 and V is TRBV3-1; possibly TRBD1 for D (6 bases). The length of the CDR3 is 18 residues. V lost 0 bases and J lost 4, with 19 bases in between. Looked up from germline, CDR1 is LGHDT and CDR2 is YNNKEL (reference sequence). The CDR3 sequence is CASSQETPRTAPNQPQHF. CDR3 DNA sequence: TGTGCCAGCAGCCAAGAAACCCCTCGGACAGCTCCGAATCAGCCCCAGCATTTT.

The rearrangement uses TRBV3-1 and TRBJ1-5; the D is unclear. Germline V gives CDR1 LGHDT, CDR2 YNNKEL (reference sequence). V was pared by 4 bases and J by 6 bases, with 13 bases between. This CDR3 region has 14 residues. As DNA, the CDR3 is TGTGCCAGCAGCCCCTCATTGCCGGGTCAGCCCCAGCATTTT. It translates to CASSPSLPGQPQHF.